This passage covers 10 T cell receptor beta chains from one sample sequenced in a study of blood T cell repertoires in COVID-19. This table comes from immunoSEQ multiplex PCR, and its TCRdb copy is limited to in-frame clones, with some not included. The table shows hundreds of thousands of clones, with roughly 86% occurring only once. Sequencing was performed on peripheral blood. The receptors come from a woman aged 30 to 39 with COVID-19, enrolled during active disease.

The chain couples TRBV7-8 to TRBJ2-7; 8 positions match TRBD1. The trim removed 0 bases at V and 2 bases at J, leaving 3 bases unmatched. The germline V gene has CDR1 SGHVS and CDR2 FQNEAQ. The CDR3 spans 15 residues. The CDR3 coding sequence is TGTGCCAGCAGCTTAGCCCCAGGGGGCCCCTACGAGCAGTACTTC. This sequence encodes CASSLAPGGPYEQYF.

CDR3 amino acids: CATSRDGLAGDLRHYNEQFF. The CDR3 coding sequence is TGTGCCACCAGCAGAGACGGACTAGCGGGAGACTTACGCCACTACAATGAGCAGTTCTTC. The chain combines TRBV15 with TRBJ2-1; the match to TRBD2 covers 13 bases. The CDR3 spans 20 residues. The V and J ends lost 0 bases and 3 bases, in that order; junction bases with no gene match: 11. The germline CDR1 and CDR2 sequences are LNHNV and YYDKDF (reference sequence).

The chain has TRBV7-3 and TRBJ2-3; D is ambiguous. The CDR3 is 14 residues long. Deletions cut 0 bases from V and 0 bases from J, with 4 bases between. CDR1 and CDR2 (germline): SGHTA, FQGTGA. The CDR3 loop is CASSLTRSTDTQYF. The CDR3 DNA sequence: TGTGCCAGCAGCTTAACGCGGAGCACAGATACGCAGTATTTT. The whole variable domain, remainder taken from reference TRBV7-3 and TRBJ2-3, is GAGVSQTPSNKVTEKGKYVELRCDPISGHTALYWYRQSLGQGPEFLIYFQGTGAADDSGLPNDRFFAVRPEGSVSTLKIQRTERGDSAVYLCASSLTRSTDTQYFGPGTRLTVL.

The chain carries TRBV27 and TRBJ2-7, with D possibly matching TRBD1 (6 bases). Between the trimmed V and J ends, which lost 6 bases and 2 bases, there was a span of 14 bases. This CDR3 is 14 amino acids long. Germline V gene sequence: CDR1 MNHEY, CDR2 SMNVEV (reference sequence). CDR3 in amino acids: CASSPVGAPYEQYF. The CDR3 DNA sequence: TGTGCCAGCAGCCCGGTGGGGGCCCCCTACGAGCAGTACTTC.

The chain carries TRBV11-2 and TRBJ2-5, with a tentative D call TRBD2 (5 bases). Germline V gives CDR1 SGHAT, CDR2 FQNNGV. The CDR3 contains 14 residues. Trimming shortened V by 5 bases and J by 1 base, and 11 bases separated the two germline ends. The CDR3 DNA sequence: TGTGCCAGCAGCCCCCTCGGGATCCAAGAGACCCAGTACTTC. Its protein product is CASSPLGIQETQYF.

J is TRBJ1-1 and V is TRBV28; 8 nucleotides match TRBD1. The CDR3 contains 14 residues. The ends lost 6 bases at V and 4 bases at J; junction bases unmatched: 7. In germline, CDR1 is MDHEN, CDR2 SYDVKM. CDR3: CASSLGQATTEAFF. The CDR3 DNA reads TGTGCCAGCAGCTTGGGACAGGCGACCACTGAAGCTTTCTTT.

V usage is TRBV5-4 and J usage is TRBJ2-6; TRBD1 might be the D (5 bases). V gave up 4 bases and J gave up 0 bases, with 8 bases separating them. The CDR3 has 15 amino acids. The germline CDR1 and CDR2 sequences are SGHNT and YYREEE (reference sequence). The CDR3 region has the DNA TGTGCCAGCAGCCAGGACAACTCTGGGGCCAACGTCCTGACTTTC. It encodes CASSQDNSGANVLTF.

The gene calls are TRBV10-3 and TRBJ1-2, with D perhaps matching TRBD1 (5 bases). Germline CDR1 is ENHRY and CDR2 is SYGVKD. Trimming took off 4 bases at V and 4 bases at J, with 19 bases between the two ends. There are 16 residues in the CDR3. This CDR3 reads CAISVGLGGVSYGYTF. The CDR3 DNA reads as TGTGCCATCAGTGTGGGGCTTGGGGGGGTTAGCTATGGCTACACCTTC.

The rearrangement links TRBV14 to TRBJ2-7; 9 bases match TRBD2. This CDR3 spans 15 amino acids. Germline trimming cut 4 bases from V and 5 bases from J; bases unmatched to any gene: 9. Looked up from germline, CDR1 is SGHDN and CDR2 is FVKESK. The CDR3 coding sequence is TGTGCCAGCAGCCGGGCCGCAGCGGGAGGACACGAGCAGTACTTC. It codes for CASSRAAAGGHEQYF.

The gene calls are TRBV27 and TRBJ2-2; no firm D call. Trimming stripped 0 bases from V and 3 bases from J, with 5 bases between. The CDR3 runs 14 residues. In germline, CDR1 is MNHEY, CDR2 SMNVEV (reference sequence). The CDR3 reads CASSLSRYTGELFF. CDR3 sequence (DNA): TGTGCCAGCAGTTTATCCAGGTACACCGGGGAGCTGTTTTTT.